Listed below are T cell receptor beta chains from one sample, sequenced in a study of cytomegalovirus exposure and HLA in healthy donors. The repertoire was sequenced with immunoSEQ multiplex PCR; TCRdb's copy has only in-frame clones and lacks some. The sample holds around 200,000 clones, 70% to 90% seen once. Sequencing was carried out using PBMCs. These TCRs come from a woman in her twenties or thirties in good health and CMV-seronegative. Each CDR3 is given with its conserved first and last residue. D genes are given only for firm matches.

cdr3_length: 14
v_call: TRBV6-1
d_call: TRBD1
j_call: TRBJ1-5
cdr3_nt: TGTGCCAGCAGGACCGGGACAGGGGTCCAGCCCCAGCATTTT
cdr3_aa: CASRTGTGVQPQHF

cdr3_length: 14
v_call: TRBV7-9
d_call: TRBD2
j_call: TRBJ2-3
cdr3_nt: TGTGCCAGCAGCTTGGGGACTAACACAGATACGCAGTATTTT
cdr3_aa: CASSLGTNTDTQYF

cdr3_length: 14
v_call: TRBV7-7
d_call: .
j_call: TRBJ2-7
cdr3_nt: TGTGCTAGCAGCTTAGGCAGGGGATCCTACGAGCAGTACTTC
cdr3_aa: CASSLGRGSYEQYF

cdr3_length: 18
v_call: TRBV2
d_call: .
j_call: TRBJ2-3
cdr3_nt: TGTGCCAGCAGTCCACTCCGACGGGGGGCGGATAACACAGATACGCAGTATTTT
cdr3_aa: CASSPLRRGADNTDTQYF

cdr3_length: 11
v_call: TRBV2
d_call: TRBD2
j_call: TRBJ2-5
cdr3_nt: TGTGCCAATGGACTAGAAGAGACCCAGTACTTC
cdr3_aa: CANGLEETQYF

cdr3_length: 16
v_call: TRBV2
d_call: .
j_call: TRBJ2-7
cdr3_nt: TGTGCCAGCAGGGGTTCTAGGACTTCCTGGTCCTACGAGCAGTACTTC
cdr3_aa: CASRGSRTSWSYEQYF

cdr3_length: 15
v_call: TRBV6-5
d_call: TRBD1
j_call: TRBJ1-2
cdr3_nt: TGTGCCAGCAGTCCCCGCCAGGGGGGCGGGTATGGCTACACCTTC
cdr3_aa: CASSPRQGGGYGYTF

cdr3_length: 16
v_call: TRBV5-1
d_call: .
j_call: TRBJ2-7
cdr3_nt: TGCGCCAGCAGCTTGGCCGAGGCAGGGCTCTTAGGGGAGCAGTACTTC
cdr3_aa: CASSLAEAGLLGEQYF

cdr3_length: 16
v_call: TRBV13
d_call: TRBD1
j_call: TRBJ2-7
cdr3_nt: TGTGCCAGCAGCTACCAGTCCGGGACAGGGCTGATCGAGCAGTACTTC
cdr3_aa: CASSYQSGTGLIEQYF

cdr3_length: 15
v_call: TRBV5-1
d_call: .
j_call: TRBJ2-7
cdr3_nt: TGCGCCAGCAGCTTGGGTGGGGGCCGAACCTACGAGCAGTACTTC
cdr3_aa: CASSLGGGRTYEQYF

cdr3_length: 15
v_call: TRBV4-1
d_call: .
j_call: TRBJ1-1
cdr3_nt: TGCGCCAGCAGCCAAGCGGGGGGGCGCCGGACTGAAGCTTTCTTT
cdr3_aa: CASSQAGGRRTEAFF